One sample yielded the 14 T cell receptor beta chains listed below, sequenced in a study of blood T cells in healthy people across ages. A second about 6 to 11 cycle PCR used barcoded and J-beta primers. TCRdb reprocessed the 5' RACE reads via MiXCR and lists one record per CDR3 protein. Among over 1,500,000 distinct CDR3 sequences listed, roughly 50% were seen once. The specimen sequenced was blood. The receptor source for this set is a woman between 40 and 50 years old in good health.

The chain recombines TRBV20-1 with TRBJ1-5; D gene uncertain. V was clipped by 7 bases and J by 4 bases, with 17 bases between them. CDR3 length equals 14 residues. CDR1 and CDR2 from the germline V gene are DFQATT and SNEGSKA (reference sequence). CDR3 bases: TGCAGTGTTCGGACGGCCCTGGGGAATCAGCCCCAGCATTTT. This codes for CSVRTALGNQPQHF.

This clonotype has more than one count but fewer than ten. The genes are TRBV12-3 or TRBV12-4 and TRBJ1-6, with TRBD1 matching over 7 bases. V lost 3 bases and J lost 10; bases outside the gene matches: 15. This CDR3 is built from 17 residues. The CDR3 nucleotides are TGTGCCAGCAGTTTGAGAGGAGGTGGGCAGGGGGTATCACCCCTCCACTTT. Its translation: CASSLRGGGQGVSPLHF.

V and J are TRBV7-2 and TRBJ2-3; maybe TRBD2 (6 bases). CDR3 length: 15 amino acids. V gave up 5 bases and J gave up 2 bases, with 14 bases separating them. The germline gives CDR1 SGHTA, CDR2 FQGNSA. The CDR3 loop reads CASSQLGGVTDTQYF. The CDR3 bases are TGTGCCAGCAGCCAACTCGGGGGTGTCACAGATACGCAGTATTTT.

This CDR3 is CSARPREGDLSYNEQFF. In DNA form, the CDR3 reads TGCAGTGCTAGACCTAGGGAGGGGGACCTCTCCTACAATGAGCAGTTCTTC. The V and J genes are TRBV20-1 and TRBJ2-1; the D gene is possibly TRBD2 (7 bases). The germline V gene encodes CDR1 DFQATT and CDR2 SNEGSKA (reference sequence). V shed 2 bases and J shed 0 bases, with 17 bases lying between them. The CDR3 covers 17 residues.

This clonotype was picked up a small number of times. The chain links TRBV5-4 to TRBJ1-2, with a possible D match to TRBD1 (6 bases). CDR3 length equals 14 residues. V was trimmed by 0 bases and J by 3 bases, leaving 9 bases between them. From germline, CDR1 is SGHNT and CDR2 YYREEE (reference sequence). The chain's CDR3 is CASSLEAGDYGYTF. CDR3 bases: TGTGCCAGCAGCTTGGAGGCAGGGGACTATGGCTACACCTTC.

Concerning this clonotype: A much larger clone differs from this one at a single base, so this may be a read error. The chain has TRBV7-6 and TRBJ2-7; 7 nucleotides line up with TRBD1. Germline trimming cut 3 bases from V and 2 bases from J; bases unmatched to any gene: 4. Germline lookup yields CDR1 SGHVS and CDR2 FNYEAQ. The CDR3 runs to 14 residues. DNA of the CDR3: TGTGCCAGCAGCTTCCGGGACAGCCCCTACGAGCAGTACTTC. Protein: CASSFRDSPYEQYF.

V and J are TRBV4-3 and TRBJ2-5, with 12 nucleotides matching TRBD2. Germline CDR1 and CDR2: LGHNA and YSLEER. V trimming: 3 bases; J trimming: 5 bases; junction bases outside the gene matches: 7. The length of the CDR3 is 16 residues. The CDR3 reads CASSQGVTSGGETQYF. The CDR3 DNA reads TGCGCCAGCAGCCAGGGGGTGACTAGCGGGGGTGAGACCCAGTACTTC.

With regard to this clonotype: A much bigger clone sits one base away, suggesting this may be a read error. This rearrangement joins TRBV7-6 to TRBJ1-6; tentative D call: TRBD1 (5 bases). The CDR3 totals 14 residues. In germline, CDR1 is SGHVS, CDR2 FNYEAQ. Trimming took off 5 bases at V and 7 bases at J, with 12 bases between the two ends. The CDR3 DNA is TGTGCCAGCAGCCGGGACGCGCGGAATTCACCCCTCCACTTT. Amino acids: CASSRDARNSPLHF.

This chain connects TRBV4-1 to TRBJ1-5; D perhaps matches TRBD1 (6 bases). V gave up 4 bases and J gave up 6 bases, with 25 bases separating them. CDR3 length: 18 amino acids. The V gene's germline CDR1 is MGHRA and CDR2 YSYEKL. In nucleotides, the CDR3 is TGCGCCAGCAGCCTGATGGCCGGGACACCTAATCGGCGTCAGCCCCAGCATTTT. Translated: CASSLMAGTPNRRQPQHF.

This chain links TRBV20-1 with TRBJ2-1; D might be TRBD1 or TRBD2, each matching 5 bases. The CDR3 has 17 residues. V was trimmed by 5 bases and J by 6 bases, leaving 26 bases between them. In germline, CDR1 is DFQATT, CDR2 SNEGSKA (reference sequence). The CDR3 bases are TGCAGTGCTTCCGGGACCGGATCTCTTTCGGTAATCAATGAGCAGTTCTTC. The encoded protein is CSASGTGSLSVINEQFF.

This clonotype was found a few times. The genes are TRBV27 and TRBJ2-1; D is ambiguous. This CDR3 spans 13 amino acids. Germline lookup yields CDR1 MNHEY and CDR2 SMNVEV (reference sequence). V shed 7 bases and J shed 8 bases, with 15 bases lying between them. The CDR3 is CASTTYSVHEQFF. The DNA for the CDR3 is TGTGCCAGCACCACTTACAGTGTCCATGAGCAGTTCTTC.

The chain employs TRBV6-4 and TRBJ2-4; D may be TRBD2 (5 bases). The DNA end is a closer match to TRBJ2-5, so the J assignment may be wrong. Germline CDR1 reads MRHNA; CDR2 reads SNTAGT. The CDR3 has 15 residues. The CDR3 region is CASSAGSGPGETQYF. DNA for the CDR3: TGTGCCAGCAGTGCCGGTTCGGGCCCGGGGGAGACCCAGTACTTC.

V usage is TRBV4-3 and J usage is TRBJ2-1, with D possibly being TRBD1 (5 bases). The CDR3 length is 14 residues. V gave up 1 base and J gave up 9 bases, with 13 bases separating them. Germline V lookup: CDR1 LGHNA, CDR2 YSLEER. The CDR3 sequence: CASSQGAGQAEQFF. CDR3 in DNA: TGCGCCAGCAGCCAAGGCGCAGGGCAGGCTGAGCAGTTCTTC.

Written as DNA, the CDR3 is TGTGCCAGCAGCCTGGATGGGGGCATGGGCAATCAGCCCCAGCATTTT. Translated: CASSLDGGMGNQPQHF. The V and J genes are TRBV7-6 and TRBJ1-5, with D tentatively TRBD1 (6 bases). Germline assignment: CDR1 SGHVS and CDR2 FNYEAQ. V was trimmed by 5 bases and J by 2 bases, leaving 16 bases between them. The CDR3 totals 16 residues. Drawing the rest from reference TRBV7-6 and TRBJ1-5, the complete variable domain is GAGVSQSPRYKVTKRGQDVALRCDPISGHVSLYWYRQALGQGPEFLTYFNYEAQQDKSGLPNDRFSAERPEGSISTLTIQRTEQRDSAMYRCASSLDGGMGNQPQHFGDGTRLSIL.